This TCR beta chain was observed in a study of cytotoxic CD8 clonotypes in ibrutinib-treated CLL. The data were produced by immunoSEQ multiplex PCR, yet TCRdb's version contains in-frame clones alone and is incomplete. The table records over 120,000 clones, 76% of them present only once. The sequence was collected from a human donor with chronic lymphocytic leukemia. Sequenced material: PBMCs, taken after 24 months of ibrutinib treatment.

The CDR3 loop reads CASLSGTFYEQYF. CDR3 DNA sequence: TGTGCCAGCCTTAGCGGGACCTTTTACGAGCAGTACTTC. The rearrangement joins TRBV28 to TRBJ2-7; TRBD2 agrees at 8 bases. CDR1 is MDHEN and CDR2 is SYDVKM in the germline V gene. V was pared by 8 bases and J by 4 bases, with 7 bases of the junction left unmatched. The CDR3 is 13 residues long.